Described below is a single TCR beta chain sequence and its context. Antigen unknown. The data derive from a study of blood T cells in healthy people across ages. Donor samples were obtained from healthy Caucasian individuals from Russia, aged about 6 to 95. CDR3 length equals 14 residues. The ends were cut back, 7 bases at V and 0 bases at J, with 11 bases in the middle. With a J-beta primer mix and a sample-barcoded 5' primer, a second PCR ran about 7 to 12 cycles. TCRdb processed the 5' RACE reads anew with MiXCR; each CDR3 protein has one entry. The repertoire holds nearly 800,000 distinct CDR3 sequences, with 25% as singletons. Findings of the study overall: Naive and antigen-experienced cells were not separated, limiting conclusive comparison.

These same data were also listed under a study on T cells of mothers and their children. From that report: All donors were healthy and Caucasian; they were a few mothers and their six children. Maternal samples each gave over 9.5 million TCR beta CDR3 reads, and child samples several million each.

The specimen sequenced was blood. The receptor was isolated from a boy under 18 in good health. The rearrangement joins TRBV12-3 or TRBV12-4 to TRBJ2-3; TRBD1 is a possible D gene (6 bases). CDR3 sequence reads: CASTLQGSTDTQYF. CDR3 coding DNA: TGTGCCAGCACGCTACAGGGTAGCACAGATACGCAGTATTTT.